The rows below give T cell receptor beta chains drawn from one sample of a study of siplizumab effects on memory and regulatory T cells. Sequencing used immunoSEQ multiplex PCR; TCRdb keeps in-frame clones, though not all of them. The sample yields around 100,000 clones, 94% seen once. Sequencing used Tregs sorted from blood. These receptors originate from a human donor in good health. CDR3s include the opening cysteine and the closing phenylalanine or tryptophan. D genes are given only for firm matches. Clone size is stated in some rows and not others, as once, few, many or a class when expanded.

size	J	D	length	V	CDR3	DNA
.	TRBJ1-1	.	13	TRBV18	CASSNLGGTEAFF	TGTGCCAGCTCCAACCTCGGGGGGACTGAAGCTTTCTTT
.	TRBJ1-1	.	16	TRBV11-2	CASSLDTGWRFTEAFF	TGTGCCAGCAGCTTAGATACCGGTTGGAGATTCACTGAAGCTTTCTTT
.	TRBJ1-1	TRBD1	14	TRBV6-5	CASSFGTGNSEAFF	TGTGCCAGCAGCTTTGGGACAGGGAATTCTGAAGCTTTCTTT
.	TRBJ2-3	.	12	TRBV5-1	CASSLFVGTQYF	TGCGCCAGCAGCTTGTTTGTGGGGACGCAGTATTTT
.	TRBJ1-3	.	14	TRBV15	CATSRESAGNTIYF	TGTGCCACCAGCAGAGAGAGCGCGGGAAACACCATATATTTT
.	TRBJ2-7	.	12	TRBV6-5	CASSLGSYEQYF	TGTGCCAGCAGCCTCGGATCCTACGAGCAGTACTTC
.	TRBJ2-5	.	15	TRBV18	CASSPASTERRTQYF	TGTGCCAGCTCACCCGCGTCGACAGAACGGAGAACCCAGTACTTC
.	TRBJ2-4	.	17	TRBV28	CASSFWAPQGAKNIQYF	TGTGCCAGCAGTTTTTGGGCTCCTCAAGGGGCCAAAAACATTCAGTACTTC
.	TRBJ2-1	TRBD2	15	TRBV11-1	CASSPLAGGLHEQFF	TGTGCCAGCAGCCCTCTAGCGGGAGGGCTCCATGAGCAGTTCTTC
.	TRBJ1-2	.	18	TRBV7-3	CASSPSGLLGGSGYGYTF	TGTGCCAGCAGCCCGTCGGGGCTGTTGGGTGGTTCGGGGTATGGCTACACCTTC
once	TRBJ2-7	.	15	TRBV5-1	CASSLGRLDSYEQYF	TGCGCCAGCAGCTTGGGAAGACTAGACTCCTACGAGCAGTACTTC
.	TRBJ2-1	TRBD2	14	TRBV5-1	CASERAGGHNEQFF	TGCGCCAGCGAAAGAGCGGGGGGCCACAATGAGCAGTTCTTC
few	TRBJ1-1	.	13	TRBV30	CAWSVQPNTEAFF	TGTGCCTGGAGTGTCCAGCCGAACACTGAAGCTTTCTTT
.	TRBJ1-1	.	15	TRBV11-2	CASSSIQGINTEAFF	TGTGCCAGCAGCTCAATACAGGGTATAAACACTGAAGCTTTCTTT
.	TRBJ2-3	TRBD2	15	TRBV15	CATSGLAGRTDTQYF	TGTGCCACCAGCGGCCTAGCGGGACGCACAGATACGCAGTATTTT
.	TRBJ2-5	.	15	TRBV19	CASSPLRSRQETQYF	TGTGCCAGTAGTCCCTTACGCTCTAGGCAGGAGACCCAGTACTTC
.	TRBJ2-5	TRBD1	14	TRBV7-9	CASSYRQGRETQYF	TGTGCCAGCAGCTATCGACAGGGAAGAGAGACCCAGTACTTC
.	TRBJ2-2	.	12	TRBV6-5	CASRGRTGELFF	TGTGCCAGCAGGGGCCGGACCGGGGAGCTGTTTTTT
.	TRBJ1-1	.	14	TRBV6-1	CASSESGPNTEAFF	TGTGCCAGCAGTGAATCGGGACCCAACACTGAAGCTTTCTTT